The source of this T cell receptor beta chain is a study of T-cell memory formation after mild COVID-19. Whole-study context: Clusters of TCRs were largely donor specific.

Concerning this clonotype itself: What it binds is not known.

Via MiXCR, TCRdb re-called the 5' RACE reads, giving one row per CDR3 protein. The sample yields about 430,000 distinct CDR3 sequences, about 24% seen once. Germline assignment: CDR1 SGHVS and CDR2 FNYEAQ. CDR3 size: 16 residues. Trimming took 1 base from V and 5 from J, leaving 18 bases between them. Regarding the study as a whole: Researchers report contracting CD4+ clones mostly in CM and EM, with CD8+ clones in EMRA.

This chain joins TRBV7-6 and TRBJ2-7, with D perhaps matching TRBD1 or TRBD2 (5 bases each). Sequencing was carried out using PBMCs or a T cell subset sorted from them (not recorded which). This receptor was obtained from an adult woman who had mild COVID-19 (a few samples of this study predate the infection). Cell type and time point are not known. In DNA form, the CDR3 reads TGTGCCAGCAGCTTAGGGGGGACCTCCCTGGGCGACGAGCAGTACTTC. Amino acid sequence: CASSLGGTSLGDEQYF.